The source of this T cell receptor beta chain is a study of blood T cells in healthy people across ages. The V end was cut by 2 bases, the J end by 4 bases, with 13 bases between. CDR1 SGHTA and CDR2 FQGNSA come from the germline V gene. There are 15 residues in the CDR3. This clonotype showed up just a few times. Its antigen is not identified. RNA extraction gave at least 5 micrograms of total RNA per sample. The second PCR ran roughly 7 to 11 cycles with a sample-barcoded 5' primer and J-beta primers. A 12-random-nucleotide template-switch adaptor tagged each cDNA molecule. MiXCR, applied by TCRdb to the 5' RACE reads, yields one record per CDR3 protein. Of fewer than 2,000,000 distinct CDR3 sequences in the sample, around 42% were seen once. Study-level results: Among long-lived donors, naive CD4+ cells were more numerous and diversity higher than in aged donors.

This sequence originates from a human donor in good health. The chain recombines TRBV7-2 with TRBJ2-3; D unresolved. Source material: blood. CDR3 sequence: CASSLRPLSADTQYF. The CDR3 DNA sequence: TGTGCCAGCAGCTTACGCCCCCTGTCCGCAGATACGCAGTATTTT.